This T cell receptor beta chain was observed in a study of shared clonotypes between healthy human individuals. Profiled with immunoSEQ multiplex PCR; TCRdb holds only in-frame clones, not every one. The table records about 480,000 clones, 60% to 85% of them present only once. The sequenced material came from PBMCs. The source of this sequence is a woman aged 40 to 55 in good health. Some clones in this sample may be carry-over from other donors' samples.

The CDR3 nucleotides read TGTGCCAGCAGTTATGACGGGGACTACGAGCAGTACTTC. Translated: CASSYDGDYEQYF. The chain has TRBV6-6 and TRBJ2-7; TRBD2 might be the D (5 bases). Germline V gene sequence: CDR1 MNHNY, CDR2 SVGAGI (reference sequence). The ends were cut back, 3 bases at V and 3 bases at J, with 9 bases in the middle. There are 13 residues in the CDR3.